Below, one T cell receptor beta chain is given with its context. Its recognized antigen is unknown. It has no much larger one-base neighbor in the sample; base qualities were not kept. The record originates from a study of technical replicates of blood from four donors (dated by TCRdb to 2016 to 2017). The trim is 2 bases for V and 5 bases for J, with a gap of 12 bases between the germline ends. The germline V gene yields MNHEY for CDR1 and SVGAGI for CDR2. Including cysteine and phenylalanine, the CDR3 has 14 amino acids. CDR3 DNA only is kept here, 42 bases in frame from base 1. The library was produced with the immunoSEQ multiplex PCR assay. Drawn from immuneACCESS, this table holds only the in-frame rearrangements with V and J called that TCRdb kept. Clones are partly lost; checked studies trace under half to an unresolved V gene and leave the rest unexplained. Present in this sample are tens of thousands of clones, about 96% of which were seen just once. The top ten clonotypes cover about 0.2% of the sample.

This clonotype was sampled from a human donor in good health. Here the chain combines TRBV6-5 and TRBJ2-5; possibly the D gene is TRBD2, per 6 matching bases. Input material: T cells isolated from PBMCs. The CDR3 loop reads CASSYPGTLETQYF. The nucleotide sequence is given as TGTGCCAGCAGTTACCCCGGGACTCTGGAGACCCAGTACTTC.